This TCR beta chain appears in the sequencing data of a study of T cell responses to AZD1222 COVID-19 vaccine. As to this clone: Its cognate antigen is unknown.

General study findings and limits: Reportedly, nearly half of unique spike TCRs recognized epitopes outside B.1.351/B.1.1.7 mutations.

The V end was cut by 7 bases, the J end by 4 bases, with 17 bases between. This CDR3 is built from 15 residues. Germline CDR1 SGHNT, CDR2 YENEEA. Assay: immunoSEQ multiplex PCR; the TCRdb copy retains only in-frame clones and omits some. The data contain approximately 150,000 clones, approximately 91% of them seen just once; the ten biggest clones take up roughly 5.4%. The receptor was derived from an adult who received the MenACWY meningococcal vaccine as a control. This rearrangement joins TRBV11-3 to TRBJ2-1; weak D call: TRBD1 (6 bases). The material sequenced was peripheral blood, taken 28 days after the second dose of the MenACWY control vaccine. The CDR3 nucleotides are TGTGCCAGCACCCCCGACAGGTCTGGATACAATGAGCAGTTCTTC. It specifies CASTPDRSGYNEQFF.